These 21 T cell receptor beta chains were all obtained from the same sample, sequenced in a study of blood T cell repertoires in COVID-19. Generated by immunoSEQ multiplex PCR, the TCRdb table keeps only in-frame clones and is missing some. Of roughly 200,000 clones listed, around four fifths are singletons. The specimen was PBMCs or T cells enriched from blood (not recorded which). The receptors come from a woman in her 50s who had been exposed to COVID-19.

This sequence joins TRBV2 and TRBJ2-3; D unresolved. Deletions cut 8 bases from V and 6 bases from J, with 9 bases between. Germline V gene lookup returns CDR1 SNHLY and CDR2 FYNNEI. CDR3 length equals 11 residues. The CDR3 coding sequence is TGTGCCAGCCTTAGTGTCGATACGCAGTATTTT. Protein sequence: CASLSVDTQYF.

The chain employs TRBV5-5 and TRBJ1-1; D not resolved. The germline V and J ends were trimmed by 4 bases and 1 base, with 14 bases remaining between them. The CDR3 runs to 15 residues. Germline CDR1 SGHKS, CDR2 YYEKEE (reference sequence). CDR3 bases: TGTGCCAGCAGCCCTCGGGTCCTCGGGAACACTGAAGCTTTCTTT. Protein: CASSPRVLGNTEAFF.

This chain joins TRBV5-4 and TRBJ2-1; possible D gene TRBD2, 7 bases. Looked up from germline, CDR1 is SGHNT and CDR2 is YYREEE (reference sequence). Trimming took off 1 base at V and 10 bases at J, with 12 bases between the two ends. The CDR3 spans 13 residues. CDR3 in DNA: TGTGCCAGCAGCTTGCTGGAGGGGGGGGAGCAGTTCTTC. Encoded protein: CASSLLEGGEQFF.

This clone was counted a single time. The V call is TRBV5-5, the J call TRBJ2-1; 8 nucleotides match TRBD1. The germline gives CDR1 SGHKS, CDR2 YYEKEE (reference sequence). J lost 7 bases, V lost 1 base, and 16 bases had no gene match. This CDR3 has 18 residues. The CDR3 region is CASSLSRGTGRTWNEQFF. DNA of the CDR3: TGTGCCAGCAGCTTGAGTCGCGGGACAGGACGGACTTGGAATGAGCAGTTCTTC.

The CDR3 loop is CASESKDRFYNEQFF. CDR3 bases: TGTGCCAGCGAGTCAAAAGACAGGTTCTACAATGAGCAGTTCTTC. The rearrangement uses TRBV27 and TRBJ2-1; D is perhaps TRBD1 (6 bases). Looked up from germline, CDR1 is MNHEY and CDR2 is SMNVEV (reference sequence). CDR3 length: 15 amino acids. Trimming cost V 8 bases and J 3 bases, with 17 bases left between them.

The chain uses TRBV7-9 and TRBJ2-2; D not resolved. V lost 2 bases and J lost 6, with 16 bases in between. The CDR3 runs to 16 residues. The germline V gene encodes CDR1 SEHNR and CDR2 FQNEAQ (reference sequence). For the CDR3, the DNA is TGTGCCAGCAGCTTAAGTAAAGGCAGGTGGGCCGGGGAGCTGTTTTTT. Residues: CASSLSKGRWAGELFF.

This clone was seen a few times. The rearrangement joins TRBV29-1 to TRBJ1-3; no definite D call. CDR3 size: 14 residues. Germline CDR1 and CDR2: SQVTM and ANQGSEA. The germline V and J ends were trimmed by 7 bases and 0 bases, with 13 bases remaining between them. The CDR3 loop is CSAVSADSGNTIYF. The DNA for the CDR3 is TGCAGCGCTGTTTCTGCGGACTCTGGAAACACCATATATTTT.

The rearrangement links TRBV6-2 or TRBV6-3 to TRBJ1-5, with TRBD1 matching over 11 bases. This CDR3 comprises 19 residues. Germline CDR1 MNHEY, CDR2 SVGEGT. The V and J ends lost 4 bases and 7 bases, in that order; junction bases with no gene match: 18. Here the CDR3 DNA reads TGTGCCAGCAGTTTAGTGGGCAACTTCGGACAGGGGGCGGCCCAGCCCCAGCATTTT. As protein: CASSLVGNFGQGAAQPQHF.

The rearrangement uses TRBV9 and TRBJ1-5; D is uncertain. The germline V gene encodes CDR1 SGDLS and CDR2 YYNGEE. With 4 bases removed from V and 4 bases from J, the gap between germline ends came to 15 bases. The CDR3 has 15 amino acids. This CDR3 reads CASSSGSSQNQPQHF. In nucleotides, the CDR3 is TGTGCCAGCAGCTCCGGGTCATCCCAGAATCAGCCCCAGCATTTT.

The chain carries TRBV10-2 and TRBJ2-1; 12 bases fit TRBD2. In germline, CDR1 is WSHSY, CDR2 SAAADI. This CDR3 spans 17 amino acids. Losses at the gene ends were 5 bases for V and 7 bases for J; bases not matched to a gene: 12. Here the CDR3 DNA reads TGCGCCAGCAGTCTAATACTAGCGGGGGGCCGGAGGAATGAGCAGTTCTTC. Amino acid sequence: CASSLILAGGRRNEQFF.

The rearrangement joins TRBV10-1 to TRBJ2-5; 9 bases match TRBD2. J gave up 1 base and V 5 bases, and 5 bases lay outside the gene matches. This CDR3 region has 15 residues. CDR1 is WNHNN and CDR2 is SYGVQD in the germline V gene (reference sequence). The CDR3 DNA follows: TGCGCCAGCAGTCCTAGCGGGGTAGCCCAAGAGACCCAGTACTTC. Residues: CASSPSGVAQETQYF.

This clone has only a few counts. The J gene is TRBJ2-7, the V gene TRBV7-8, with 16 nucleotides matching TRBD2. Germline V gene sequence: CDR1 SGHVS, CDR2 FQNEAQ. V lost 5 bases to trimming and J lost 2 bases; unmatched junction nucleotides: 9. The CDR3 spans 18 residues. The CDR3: CASSLGTSGGESPYEQYF. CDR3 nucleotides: TGTGCCAGCAGCCTGGGGACTAGCGGGGGGGAAAGTCCCTACGAGCAGTACTTC.

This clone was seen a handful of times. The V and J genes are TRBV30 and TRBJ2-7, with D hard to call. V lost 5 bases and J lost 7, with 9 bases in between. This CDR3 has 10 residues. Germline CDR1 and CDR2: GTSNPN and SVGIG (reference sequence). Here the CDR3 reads CAWGNYEQYF. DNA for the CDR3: TGTGCCTGGGGAAACTATGAGCAGTACTTC.

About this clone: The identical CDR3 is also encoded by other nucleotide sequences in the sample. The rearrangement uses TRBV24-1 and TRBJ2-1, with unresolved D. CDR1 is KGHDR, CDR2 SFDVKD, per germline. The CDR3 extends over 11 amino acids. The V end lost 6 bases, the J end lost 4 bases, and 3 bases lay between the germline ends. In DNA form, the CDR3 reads TGTGCCACCAGTCGTTACAATGAGCAGTTCTTC. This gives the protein CATSRYNEQFF.

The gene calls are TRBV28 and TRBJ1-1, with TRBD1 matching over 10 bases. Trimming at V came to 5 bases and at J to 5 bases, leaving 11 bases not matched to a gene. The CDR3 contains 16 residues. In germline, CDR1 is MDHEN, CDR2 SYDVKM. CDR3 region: CASSTFDRGQETEAFF. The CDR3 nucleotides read TGTGCCAGCAGTACCTTCGACAGGGGGCAAGAGACTGAAGCTTTCTTT.

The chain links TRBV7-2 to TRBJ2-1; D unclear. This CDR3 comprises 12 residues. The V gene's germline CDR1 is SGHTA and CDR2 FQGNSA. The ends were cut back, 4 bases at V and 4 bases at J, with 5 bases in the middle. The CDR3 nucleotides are TGTGCCAGCAGCTCCCAATACAATGAGCAGTTCTTC. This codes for CASSSQYNEQFF.

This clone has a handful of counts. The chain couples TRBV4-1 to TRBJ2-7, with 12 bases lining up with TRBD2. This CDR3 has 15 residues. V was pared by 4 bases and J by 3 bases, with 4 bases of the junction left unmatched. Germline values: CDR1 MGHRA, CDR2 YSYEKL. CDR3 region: CASSRGLAGFYEQYF. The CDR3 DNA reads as TGCGCCAGCAGCCGGGGACTAGCGGGCTTCTACGAGCAGTACTTC.

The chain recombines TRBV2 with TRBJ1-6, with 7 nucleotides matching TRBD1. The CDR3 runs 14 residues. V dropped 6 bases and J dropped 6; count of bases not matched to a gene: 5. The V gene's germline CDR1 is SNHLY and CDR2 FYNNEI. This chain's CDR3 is CASRYRGSNSPLHF. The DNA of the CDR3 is TGTGCCAGCAGATACAGGGGATCTAATTCACCCCTCCACTTT.

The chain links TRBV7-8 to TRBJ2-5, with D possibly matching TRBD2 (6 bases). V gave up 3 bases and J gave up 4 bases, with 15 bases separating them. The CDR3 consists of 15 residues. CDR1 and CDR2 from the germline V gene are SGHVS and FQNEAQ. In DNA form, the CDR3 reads TGTGCCAGCAGCTTTGGGGGATGGGGAGGAGAGACCCAGTACTTC. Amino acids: CASSFGGWGGETQYF.

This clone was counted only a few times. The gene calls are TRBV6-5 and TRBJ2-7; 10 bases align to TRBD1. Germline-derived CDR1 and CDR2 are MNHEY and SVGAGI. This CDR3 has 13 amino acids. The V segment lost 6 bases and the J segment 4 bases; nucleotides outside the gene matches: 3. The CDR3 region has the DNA TGTGCCAGCAGGGGACAGGGGTCATACGAGCAGTACTTC. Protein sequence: CASRGQGSYEQYF.

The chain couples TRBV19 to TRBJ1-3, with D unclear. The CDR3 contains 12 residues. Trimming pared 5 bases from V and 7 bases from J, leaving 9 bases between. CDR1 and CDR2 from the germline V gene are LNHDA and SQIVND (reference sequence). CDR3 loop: CASSVHSNTIYF. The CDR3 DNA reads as TGTGCCAGTAGTGTCCACAGCAACACCATATATTTT.